The entry below describes one T cell receptor beta chain. The target antigen is unknown. Treatment given: roughly 11-day PBMC culture with coronavirus spike peptide pools or control peptides (ViraFEST assay). The sample belongs to a study of vaccination and CD4 T cells after COVID-19. The Oncomine TCR Beta short-read assay was applied to DNA of cultured CD4+ T cells. Each CDR3 protein gets one entry after TCRdb re-called the PCR reads with MiXCR. In the table there are over 10,000 distinct CDR3 sequences, 45% of which are singletons. This CDR3 comprises 15 residues. Looked up from germline, CDR1 is SGHVS and CDR2 is FNYEAQ. The J segment lost 2 bases and the V segment lost 4 bases, leaving 6 bases of the junction unmatched.

This sample comprised cultured CD4+ T cells from blood, obtained after SARS-CoV-2 vaccination. V usage is TRBV7-6 and J usage is TRBJ2-7, with 9 positions matching TRBD2. The origin of this receptor is a human donor with COVID-19. CDR3 in amino acids: CASSSLAGTTYEQYF. The CDR3 nucleotides read TGTGCCAGCAGCTCGCTAGCGGGGACAACCTACGAGCAGTACTTC.